These T cell receptor beta chains were read from a single sample in a study of CD8 T cells in Susac syndrome. From the immunoSEQ multiplex PCR reads, TCRdb called clonotypes with MiXCR, one entry per CDR3 protein. The table lists roughly 120,000 distinct CDR3 sequences, approximately 95% of them singletons. Sequencing input: CD8+ T cells from PBMCs. All receptors derive from a human donor with multiple sclerosis. Both conserved end residues are part of each CDR3.

>TRBV15|TRBJ1-5
CATRPRNGYEGNQPQHF
>TRBV5-1|TRBJ2-1
CASSLHGTSGGGEQFF
>TRBV5-1|TRBJ1-5
CASSFSGGGNQPQHF
>TRBV12-3/TRBV12-4|TRBJ1-2
CASSIGGPNYGYTF
>TRBV7-9|TRBJ1-5
CASSSPGSNNQPQHF
>TRBV13|TRBJ2-1
CASSARTSGRLRNEQFF
>TRBV7-6|TRBJ1-3
CASSNRQGPTGNTIYF
>TRBV3-1|TRBJ2-1
CASSPLRHNEQFF
>TRBV5-1|TRBJ2-2
CASRPGAGELFF
>TRBV3-1|TRBJ1-1
CASGTGGNTEAFF
>TRBV10-3|TRBJ2-3
CAISETQPGTDTQYF
>TRBV4-1|TRBJ2-3
CASSQDPLGPDTQYF
>TRBV24-1|TRBJ2-5
CATSDRSVQETQYF
>TRBV4-1|TRBJ2-3
CASSRLLPGTGGEDTQYF
>TRBV15|TRBJ2-1
CATSRSWTGGNEQFF
>TRBV7-2|TRBJ2-4
CASPSWGLAGGPNKNIQYF